This is a list of T cell receptor beta chains from one sample in a study of T cell responses to AZD1222 COVID-19 vaccine. Method: immunoSEQ multiplex PCR; TCRdb's copy keeps in-frame clones and lacks some. The table includes 150,000 to 180,000 clones, about 88% detected once. Sample: peripheral blood, taken on day 0 of AZD1222 vaccination. Receptor source: an adult in good health. The CDR3 runs from the conserved cysteine through the conserved F or W. Fields, in order: D gene, V gene, J gene, clone size, CDR3 protein, CDR3 DNA. The D gene is left open where the match is weak. Where a row states a size, it is once, few, many or the class of an expanded clone; other rows omit it.

TRBD1	TRBV27	TRBJ2-7	.	CASSPSGTGDEQYF	TGTGCCAGCAGTCCATCAGGGACAGGGGACGAGCAGTACTTC
.	TRBV5-1	TRBJ2-1	.	CASSLASRGSSYNEQFF	TGCGCCAGCAGCTTGGCCTCGAGGGGCAGCTCCTACAATGAGCAGTTCTTC
TRBD1	TRBV19	TRBJ1-1	few	CASSFGTGVTEAFF	TGTGCCAGTAGTTTTGGGACAGGGGTAACTGAAGCTTTCTTT
TRBD1	TRBV5-1	TRBJ2-7	.	CASSLSTGGNYEQYF	TGCGCCAGCAGCTTGTCTACAGGGGGCAACTACGAGCAGTACTTC
.	TRBV19	TRBJ1-2	.	CASTTGRHGYTF	TGTGCCAGTACCACGGGGAGGCATGGCTACACCTTC
TRBD2	TRBV7-9	TRBJ2-1	.	CASSLSGGPILNEQFF	TGTGCCAGCAGCTTGTCGGGAGGGCCTATTCTTAATGAGCAGTTCTTC
TRBD1	TRBV29-1	TRBJ2-7	.	CSVLVGQTAYEQYF	TGCAGCGTCCTGGTGGGACAGACTGCCTACGAGCAGTACTTC
.	TRBV5-4	TRBJ2-3	.	CASSFPGASRTDTQYF	TGTGCCAGCAGCTTTCCCGGGGCCTCGAGGACAGATACGCAGTATTTT
.	TRBV7-8	TRBJ2-2	.	CASSRGVRTGELFF	TGTGCCAGCAGCCGGGGTGTGCGGACCGGGGAGCTGTTTTTT
TRBD1	TRBV9	TRBJ1-4	.	CASSPRGEDEKLFF	TGTGCCAGCAGCCCCAGGGGGGAGGATGAAAAACTGTTTTTT
.	TRBV12-3/TRBV12-4	TRBJ1-1	.	CASSWQGTTEAFF	TGTGCCAGCAGTTGGCAGGGGACCACTGAAGCTTTCTTT
.	TRBV6-5	TRBJ1-4	.	CASSPTTEKLFF	TGTGCCAGCAGTCCTACTACAGAAAAACTGTTTTTT
TRBD1	TRBV5-1	TRBJ1-1	.	CASSIGTVMNTEAFF	TGCGCCAGCAGCATAGGGACAGTTATGAACACTGAAGCTTTCTTT
.	TRBV6-2/TRBV6-3	TRBJ1-2	few	CASSYSSIDGYTF	TGTGCCAGCAGTTACTCCTCCATTGATGGCTACACCTTC
.	TRBV27	TRBJ2-2	.	CASSLRAGWNTGELFF	TGTGCCAGCAGTTTAAGGGCAGGGTGGAACACCGGGGAGCTGTTTTTT
.	TRBV18	TRBJ2-1	.	CASSPPAGRSYNEQFF	TGTGCCAGCTCACCCCCAGCGGGCCGCTCCTACAATGAGCAGTTCTTC
TRBD1	TRBV19	TRBJ1-2	.	CASSLDRGYGYTF	TGTGCCAGTAGTCTGGACAGGGGATATGGCTACACCTTC
.	TRBV5-4	TRBJ2-7	.	CASRWMGQGDYEQYF	TGTGCCAGCAGATGGATGGGGCAGGGTGACTACGAGCAGTACTTC
.	TRBV4-1	TRBJ1-4	.	CASSQGGPSPNEKLFF	TGCGCCAGCAGCCAAGGGGGACCGTCGCCTAATGAAAAACTGTTTTTT
.	TRBV6-5	TRBJ2-7	.	CASRTTRYEQYF	TGTGCCAGCCGGACTACCCGGTACGAGCAGTACTTC
.	TRBV4-3	TRBJ2-7	once	CASSQDRGPREQYF	TGCGCCAGCAGCCAAGATCGGGGCCCTAGGGAGCAGTACTTC
.	TRBV6-5	TRBJ1-5	.	CASSSERQPQHF	TGTGCCAGCTCCAGTGAACGTCAGCCCCAGCATTTT
.	TRBV6-4	TRBJ2-2	.	CASSEWGENTGELFF	TGTGCCAGCAGTGAGTGGGGGGAGAACACCGGGGAGCTGTTTTTT
.	TRBV29-1	TRBJ1-3	.	CSVLGGGGNTIYF	TGCAGCGTTCTCGGGGGCGGCGGAAACACCATATATTTT
.	TRBV7-2	TRBJ1-3	once	CASSVTSISGNTIYF	TGTGCCAGCAGCGTGACTTCGATCTCTGGAAACACCATATATTTT
.	TRBV7-9	TRBJ2-5	.	CASSPGGMGTQYF	TGTGCCAGCAGCCCCGGTGGAATGGGAACCCAGTACTTC
.	TRBV19	TRBJ1-5	.	CASGAQYSNQPQHF	TGTGCCAGTGGGGCACAGTATAGCAATCAGCCCCAGCATTTT
TRBD1	TRBV2	TRBJ1-2	.	CASSLTGVNGYTF	TGTGCCAGCAGTCTCACAGGGGTCAATGGCTACACCTTC